These 20 T cell receptor beta chains originate from one sample sequenced in a study of chemoradiotherapy in HPV16-positive cancers (dated by TCRdb to 2021 to 2024). The library came from the immunoSEQ multiplex PCR assay. The source is immuneACCESS, and TCRdb retained only in-frame sequences with V and J called. Part of the clones is not carried over; for the studies checked, unresolved V genes explain less than half of this, and the remainder is unexplained. In this sample the table shows thousands of clones, roughly 87% of which occur a single time. About 6.3% of the sample comes from the top ten. Sequencing was performed on tumor tissue, taken from a patient who underwent chemoradiotherapy. The receptor set was obtained from a human donor with HPV-associated anogenital cancer.

The V call is TRBV27, the J call TRBJ1-6; maybe TRBD1 (5 bases). V was cut by 3 bases and J by 8 bases, with 14 bases left in between. Germline V CDR1 and CDR2: MNHEY, SMNVEV (reference sequence). CDR3 length: 15 amino acids. The CDR3 spells CASSFRSAGDSPLHF. For the CDR3, the DNA is TGTGCCAGCAGTTTCCGGTCGGCGGGGGATTCACCCCTCCACTTT.

This chain uses TRBV29-1 with TRBJ2-7; D is tentatively TRBD1 or TRBD2 (5 bases each). V was trimmed by 1 base and J by 2 bases, leaving 12 bases between them. The germline V gene encodes CDR1 SQVTM and CDR2 ANQGSEA. The CDR3 sequence is 14 residues long. The chain's CDR3 is CSVEGGTRPYEQYF. Here the CDR3 DNA reads TGCAGCGTTGAAGGAGGGACGCGTCCCTACGAGCAGTACTTC.

The chain joins TRBV28 to TRBJ1-5; D gene ambiguous. Trimming shortened V by 6 bases and J by 1 base, and 4 bases separated the two germline ends. From germline, CDR1 is MDHEN and CDR2 SYDVKM. The CDR3 runs 12 residues. CDR3 loop: CASRVSNQPQHF. The CDR3, as DNA: TGTGCCAGCAGGGTAAGCAATCAGCCCCAGCATTTT.

The chain couples TRBV6-5 to TRBJ2-7, with 9 nucleotides matching TRBD2. CDR1 is MNHEY, CDR2 SVGAGI, per germline. V lost 0 bases and J lost 2; bases outside the gene matches: 2. CDR3 length: 15 amino acids. CDR3 sequence: CASSYSTSGPYEQYF. CDR3 coding DNA: TGTGCCAGCAGTTACTCTACTAGCGGGCCCTACGAGCAGTACTTC.

The V gene is TRBV2, the J gene TRBJ2-3, with D maybe TRBD1 (5 bases). CDR1 and CDR2 from the germline V gene are SNHLY and FYNNEI. Between the trimmed V and J ends, which lost 2 bases and 0 bases, there was a span of 6 bases. The CDR3 is 14 residues long. CDR3 protein: CASSEQGSTDTQYF. CDR3 DNA: TGTGCCAGCAGTGAACAGGGTAGCACAGATACGCAGTATTTT.

This sequence joins TRBV27 and TRBJ2-5; D not resolved. Germline lookup yields CDR1 MNHEY and CDR2 SMNVEV (reference sequence). The CDR3 is made up of 13 amino acids. V shed 3 bases and J shed 0 bases, with 5 bases lying between them. The CDR3 sequence is CASSLVYQETQYF. In nucleotides, the CDR3 is TGTGCCAGCAGTTTGGTGTACCAAGAGACCCAGTACTTC.

The table lists this clone with a few counts. The gene calls are TRBV10-3 and TRBJ2-7, with 8 bases aligning to TRBD1. The CDR3 consists of 12 residues. Unmatched junction bases numbered 5, after V lost 10 bases and J lost 3 bases. In germline, CDR1 is ENHRY, CDR2 SYGVKD. Written as DNA, the CDR3 is TGTGCCACCGGACAGGGACTCTACGAGCAGTACTTC. It is translated as CATGQGLYEQYF.

The CDR3 region is CASSTGTANTEAFF. As DNA, the CDR3 is TGTGCCAGCAGCACGGGGACAGCGAACACTGAAGCTTTCTTT. The V call is TRBV7-8, the J call TRBJ1-1; 7 nucleotides line up with TRBD1. Trimming at V came to 5 bases and at J to 1 base, leaving 4 bases not matched to a gene. Germline V lookup: CDR1 SGHVS, CDR2 FQNEAQ. The CDR3 totals 14 residues.

This clone occurred a few times. Here the CDR3 reads CASSILWGNTEAFF. The CDR3 DNA sequence: TGTGCCAGTAGTATTTTATGGGGGAACACTGAAGCTTTCTTT. V usage is TRBV19 and J usage is TRBJ1-1; D is undetermined. Germline V CDR1 and CDR2: LNHDA, SQIVND (reference sequence). Trimming cost V 3 bases and J 1 base, with 9 bases left between them. The CDR3 is 14 residues long.

The rearrangement links TRBV30 to TRBJ1-1; no clear D. The germline V and J ends were trimmed by 2 bases and 3 bases, with 13 bases remaining between them. The CDR3 contains 14 residues. Germline loops: CDR1 GTSNPN, CDR2 SVGIG (reference sequence). The CDR3 region is CAWSRGSLDTEAFF. Written as DNA, the CDR3 is TGTGCCTGGAGTCGAGGCTCCCTTGACACTGAAGCTTTCTTT. Together with reference TRBV30 and TRBJ1-1, the CDR3 gives the full variable domain: SQTIHQWPATLVQPVGSPLSLECTVEGTSNPNLYWYRQAAGRGLQLLFYSVGIGQISSEVPQNLSASRPQDRQFILSSKKLLLSDSGFYLCAWSRGSLDTEAFFGQGTRLTVV.

The rearrangement links TRBV28 to TRBJ2-3; tentative D call: TRBD1 (5 bases). The CDR3 loop spans 14 amino acids. With 4 bases removed from V and 2 bases from J, the gap between germline ends came to 10 bases. Looked up from germline, CDR1 is MDHEN and CDR2 is SYDVKM. DNA for the CDR3: TGTGCCAGCAGTTCCCTAGGGGTCACAGATACGCAGTATTTT. It is translated as CASSSLGVTDTQYF.

DNA for the CDR3: TGTGCCAGCAGCCCAGGGACAGGGGGCCAAGAGACCCAGTACTTC. This encodes CASSPGTGGQETQYF. The genes are TRBV2 and TRBJ2-5; 11 nucleotides align to TRBD1. Unmatched junction bases numbered 4, after V lost 6 bases and J lost 1 base. The CDR3 totals 15 residues. Germline V gives CDR1 SNHLY, CDR2 FYNNEI.

The rearrangement joins TRBV7-9 to TRBJ2-2; 7 nucleotides line up with TRBD1. This CDR3 comprises 15 residues. Germline V gives CDR1 SEHNR, CDR2 FQNEAQ (reference sequence). The J segment lost 6 bases and the V segment lost 7 bases, leaving 11 bases of the junction unmatched. Here the CDR3 reads CASNSDREFPGELFF. Written as DNA, the CDR3 is TGTGCCAGCAACTCAGACAGGGAGTTCCCCGGGGAGCTGTTTTTT.

V is TRBV5-1 and J is TRBJ2-7, with a possible D match to TRBD1 (5 bases). The CDR3 length is 16 residues. Trimming pared 4 bases from V and 3 bases from J, leaving 20 bases between. CDR1 is SGHRS and CDR2 is YFSETQ in the germline V gene. The DNA for the CDR3 is TGCGCCAGCAGCCTAGAAGGGGCAATTCTGCTCTACGAGCAGTACTTC. Amino acids: CASSLEGAILLYEQYF.

This clone was found a few times. The chain recombines TRBV30 with TRBJ1-2; D is unclear. Trimming cost V 3 bases and J 2 bases, with 1 base left between them. The CDR3 totals 10 residues. Germline CDR1 and CDR2: GTSNPN and SVGIG (reference sequence). The CDR3 DNA is TGTGCCTGGAGAAACTATGGCTACACCTTC. It translates to CAWRNYGYTF.

This rearrangement joins TRBV27 to TRBJ2-7; 7 bases match TRBD2. After removal of 6 bases from V and 2 bases from J, the junction contained 7 bases not matched to a gene. This CDR3 is 14 amino acids long. In germline, CDR1 is MNHEY, CDR2 SMNVEV (reference sequence). CDR3 residues: CASRKAGPAYEQYF. The CDR3 DNA reads as TGTGCCAGCAGAAAAGCGGGGCCTGCCTACGAGCAGTACTTC.

The genes are TRBV2 and TRBJ1-4; D is uncertain. The V and J ends lost 7 bases and 5 bases respectively, with 8 bases between them. The CDR3 runs to 12 residues. Per germline, CDR1 SNHLY and CDR2 FYNNEI. The CDR3 DNA sequence: TGTGCCAGCATCCTAGGAAATGAAAAACTGTTTTTT. Encoded protein: CASILGNEKLFF. The full variable domain, with the rest looked up from reference TRBV2 and TRBJ1-4, is EPEVTQTPSHQVTQMGQEVILRCVPISNHLYFYWYRQILGQKVEFLVSFYNNEISEKSEIFDDQFSVERPDGSNFTLKIRSTKLEDSAMYFCASILGNEKLFFGSGTQLSVL.

This clone was recorded a few times. V and J are TRBV10-3 and TRBJ1-4; D not resolved. Germline V gives CDR1 ENHRY, CDR2 SYGVKD. The CDR3 spans 16 residues. Trimming pared 11 bases from V and 0 bases from J, leaving 19 bases between. The CDR3 loop is CASAPRAGTTNEKLFF. As DNA, the CDR3 is TGTGCCTCCGCCCCTCGCGCGGGTACAACTAATGAAAAACTGTTTTTT.

The chain employs TRBV9 and TRBJ2-5, with TRBD2 matching over 11 bases. The V segment lost 4 bases and the J segment 2 bases; nucleotides outside the gene matches: 4. The CDR3 runs 15 residues. Germline V gene lookup returns CDR1 SGDLS and CDR2 YYNGEE. CDR3 sequence (DNA): TGTGCCAGCAGCCCGGGACTAGCGGTACAAGAGACCCAGTACTTC. It specifies CASSPGLAVQETQYF. Using reference TRBV9 and TRBJ2-5 for the parts outside the CDR3, the full variable domain is DSGVTQTPKHLITATGQRVTLRCSPRSGDLSVYWYQQSLDQGLQFLIQYYNGEERAKGNILERFSAQQFPDLHSELNLSSLELGDSALYFCASSPGLAVQETQYFGPGTRLLVL.

Points on this clone: The same CDR3 also results from other DNA sequences found in this sample. The rearrangement uses TRBV7-3 and TRBJ2-7, with TRBD2 as a possible D gene (5 bases). The CDR3 contains 13 residues. Germline assignment: CDR1 SGHTA and CDR2 FQGTGA. Trimming took off 1 base at V and 2 bases at J, with 6 bases between the two ends. The CDR3 nucleotides read TGTGCCAGCAGCTTAAACGGGGCCTACGAGCAGTACTTC. Its translation: CASSLNGAYEQYF.